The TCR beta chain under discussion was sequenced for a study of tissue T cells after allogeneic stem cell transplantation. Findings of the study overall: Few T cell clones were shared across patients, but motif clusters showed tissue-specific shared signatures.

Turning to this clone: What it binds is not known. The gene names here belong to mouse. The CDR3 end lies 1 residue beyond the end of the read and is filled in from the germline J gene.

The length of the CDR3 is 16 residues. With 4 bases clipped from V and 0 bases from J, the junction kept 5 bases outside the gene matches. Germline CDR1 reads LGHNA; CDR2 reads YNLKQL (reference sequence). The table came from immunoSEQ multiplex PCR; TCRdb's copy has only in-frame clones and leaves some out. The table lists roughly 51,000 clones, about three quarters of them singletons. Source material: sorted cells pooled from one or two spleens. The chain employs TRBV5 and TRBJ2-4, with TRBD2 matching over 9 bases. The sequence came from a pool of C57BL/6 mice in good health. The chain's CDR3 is CASSLGGARSQNTLYF. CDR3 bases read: TGTGCCAGCAGCCTTGGGGGGGCGAGGAGTCAAAACACCTTGTAC.